This is a list of T cell receptor beta chains from one sample in a study of human T cells and chemical hapten exposure. TCRdb itself ran the RACE reads through MiXCR, one entry per CDR3 protein. The repertoire holds fewer than 100,000 distinct CDR3 sequences, roughly 11% seen once, with around 1% in the top ten. The sample in question was whole blood, obtained in connection with sensitization to the hapten diphenylcyclopropenone (DPC). Every receptor here comes from a woman aged 25-40 years with alopecia areata. Some clones in this sample may be carry-over from other donors' samples. Both conserved end residues are part of each CDR3. D genes are given only for firm matches. The listing skips clone size in some rows; elsewhere it reads once, few, many or a size class.

j_gene	d_gene	abundance	v_gene	CDR3aa	CDR3nt
TRBJ2-1	-	many	TRBV6-4	CASSRGVGSLSYNEQFF	TGTGCCAGCAGTCGCGGGGTGGGTTCCCTTTCCTACAATGAGCAGTTCTTC
TRBJ1-4	-	-	TRBV7-2	CASSLGVGEKLFF	TGTGCCAGCAGCTTAGGGGTGGGCGAAAAACTGTTTTTT
TRBJ1-2	-	many	TRBV20-1	CSARDRFKVSNYGYTF	TGCAGTGCTAGAGATAGGTTTAAAGTTTCTAACTATGGCTACACCTTC
TRBJ1-1	-	few	TRBV15	CATSFTGTFAEAFF	TGTGCCACCAGCTTTACCGGGACATTCGCTGAAGCTTTCTTT
TRBJ2-3	TRBD2	-	TRBV11-2	CASSFPPYGGKTDTQYF	TGTGCCAGCAGCTTCCCGCCCTACGGGGGGAAGACAGATACGCAGTATTTT
TRBJ2-2	TRBD2	many	TRBV6-2/TRBV6-3	CASSHGTSEAGELFF	TGTGCCAGCAGCCACGGGACTAGCGAGGCCGGGGAGCTGTTTTTT
TRBJ2-7	-	-	TRBV10-3	CAISPSIYEQYF	TGTGCCATCAGCCCCAGTATCTACGAGCAGTACTTC
TRBJ2-1	-	-	TRBV3-1	CASSRLNNEQFF	TGTGCCAGCAGCCGGCTGAACAATGAGCAGTTCTTC
TRBJ1-4	-	-	TRBV9	CASSPFEVNEKLFF	TGTGCCAGCAGCCCTTTTGAAGTAAATGAAAAACTGTTTTTT
TRBJ1-5	-	-	TRBV14	CASSQGGGHQPQHF	TGTGCCAGCAGCCAAGGGGGAGGGCATCAGCCCCAGCATTTT
TRBJ2-1	TRBD2	many	TRBV30	CAWSVQRGGYNEQFF	TGTGCCTGGAGTGTACAACGGGGGGGATACAATGAGCAGTTCTTC
TRBJ2-2	-	-	TRBV4-3	CASSQGPANTGELFF	TGCGCCAGCAGCCAGGGCCCGGCTAACACCGGGGAGCTGTTTTTT
TRBJ2-2	TRBD1	many	TRBV28	CASSPPTGKTGELFF	TGTGCCAGCAGTCCCCCGACAGGGAAAACCGGGGAGCTGTTTTTT
TRBJ2-5	-	few	TRBV29-1	CSVRGSRGAHQETQYF	TGCAGCGTCCGAGGGAGCCGAGGGGCCCACCAAGAGACCCAGTACTTC
TRBJ1-4	-	few	TRBV2	CASSFAGEKLFF	TGTGCCAGCAGTTTCGCCGGTGAAAAACTGTTTTTT
TRBJ2-6	-	many	TRBV7-2	CASSLVARYSGANVLTF	TGTGCCAGCAGCTTAGTCGCCCGCTACTCTGGGGCCAACGTCCTGACTTTC
TRBJ1-5	TRBD1	-	TRBV15	CATSRDRGIQPQHF	TGTGCCACCAGCAGGGACAGGGGGATTCAGCCCCAGCATTTT
TRBJ2-7	TRBD1	-	TRBV18	CASSLLGQLYEQYF	TGTGCCAGCTCCCTCTTGGGACAGCTCTACGAGCAGTACTTC
TRBJ2-5	-	-	TRBV29-1	CSVEKQEETQYF	TGCAGCGTTGAAAAACAAGAAGAGACCCAGTACTTC
TRBJ2-3	-	few	TRBV7-2	CASSLVREDTQYF	TGTGCCAGCAGCTTAGTACGAGAGGATACGCAGTATTTT
TRBJ2-1	-	many	TRBV27	CATSGLYNEQFF	TGTGCCACTTCGGGCCTTTACAATGAGCAGTTCTTC
TRBJ2-5	TRBD1	many	TRBV7-2	CASSHGTGEETQYF	TGTGCCAGCAGCCACGGGACAGGGGAGGAGACCCAGTACTTC
TRBJ1-6	TRBD1	-	TRBV12-3/TRBV12-4	CASSTTGDASPLHF	TGTGCCAGCAGTACGACAGGGGATGCATCACCCCTCCACTTT
TRBJ2-4	-	many	TRBV20-1	CSARQRAKNIQYF	TGCAGTGCTAGGCAAAGAGCCAAAAACATTCAGTACTTC
TRBJ1-1	-	-	TRBV7-6	CASSPTGGMGTEAFF	TGTGCCAGCAGCCCAACTGGGGGCATGGGGACTGAAGCTTTCTTT
TRBJ1-1	TRBD1	many	TRBV28	CASSRKETGVPMNTEAFF	TGTGCCAGCAGTCGAAAGGAGACAGGGGTACCGATGAACACTGAAGCTTTCTTT
TRBJ2-1	TRBD2	-	TRBV6-2/TRBV6-3	CASSSSGSEQFF	TGTGCCAGCAGCTCGAGCGGGAGTGAGCAGTTCTTC
TRBJ1-4	-	-	TRBV4-1	CASSQDLDQGIKEKLFF	TGCGCCAGCAGCCAAGACCTGGACCAAGGGATCAAGGAAAAACTGTTTTTT
TRBJ1-1	-	-	TRBV5-6	CASSIGQYPEAFF	TGTGCCAGCAGCATCGGACAGTACCCAGAAGCTTTCTTT
TRBJ2-3	-	-	TRBV4-3	CASSQDSGLANAYGTDTQYF	TGCGCCAGCAGCCAAGATTCAGGTCTAGCGAATGCTTATGGCACAGATACGCAGTATTTT
TRBJ1-5	-	-	TRBV2	CASSFSESSGGNQPQHF	TGTGCCAGCAGTTTCAGTGAAAGTTCTGGGGGCAATCAGCCCCAGCATTTT
TRBJ2-5	TRBD1	few	TRBV7-3	CASSPGTGAGTQYF	TGTGCCAGCAGCCCAGGGACAGGGGCAGGGACCCAGTACTTC
TRBJ2-6	TRBD1	-	TRBV18	CASSQGQAAGANVLTF	TGTGCCAGCTCCCAGGGACAGGCTGCCGGGGCCAACGTCCTGACTTTC
TRBJ2-3	TRBD1	-	TRBV24-1	CATSYSGQGGDTQYF	TGTGCCACCAGTTATTCGGGACAGGGAGGAGATACGCAGTATTTT
TRBJ1-2	TRBD1	many	TRBV7-9	CASSSETGYGYTF	TGTGCCAGCAGCTCGGAGACAGGGTATGGCTACACCTTC
TRBJ2-7	-	-	TRBV9	CASSPRDYSYEQYF	TGTGCCAGCAGCCCCCGGGATTACTCCTACGAGCAGTACTTC
TRBJ1-6	-	many	TRBV10-3	CAIRRDSGHNSPLHF	TGTGCCATCAGACGGGATTCAGGGCATAATTCACCCCTCCACTTT
TRBJ1-5	TRBD1	-	TRBV10-3	CAISEWDRANQPQHF	TGTGCCATCAGTGAGTGGGACAGGGCCAATCAGCCCCAGCATTTT
TRBJ1-5	-	-	TRBV7-2	CASSPAGVVSNQPQHF	TGTGCCAGCAGCCCCGCGGGAGTTGTCAGCAATCAGCCCCAGCATTTT
TRBJ1-1	TRBD1	-	TRBV27	CASSRSGGGTEAFF	TGTGCCAGCAGTCGTTCAGGGGGTGGCACTGAAGCTTTCTTT
TRBJ2-1	TRBD1	-	TRBV7-3	CASSASLGTGRNEQFF	TGTGCCAGCAGCGCCAGTCTGGGGACAGGGAGAAATGAGCAGTTCTTC
TRBJ1-5	-	-	TRBV29-1	CSVEVTEGQPQHF	TGCAGCGTTGAAGTTACGGAGGGTCAGCCCCAGCATTTT
TRBJ1-3	-	many	TRBV7-9	CASSLDQGNTIYF	TGTGCCAGCAGCCTCGACCAGGGAAACACCATATATTTT
TRBJ2-3	-	-	TRBV7-9	CASRRDLQDTQYF	TGTGCCAGCAGGCGGGACCTTCAAGATACGCAGTATTTT